The 26 T cell receptor beta chains reported below all come from one sample, sequenced in a study of T cells in localized non-small cell lung cancer. Method: immunoSEQ multiplex PCR; TCRdb's copy keeps in-frame clones and lacks some. The sample carries fewer than 20,000 clones, about 89% recorded once. Sequencing used peripheral blood, obtained before any cancer treatment. Receptors were obtained from a man between 35 and 75 years old with stage I lung adenocarcinoma.

This sequence joins TRBV19 and TRBJ2-1; no clear D gene. The CDR3 runs to 14 residues. V lost 10 bases, J lost 12 bases, and 25 bases lay in between. Germline V gene lookup returns CDR1 LNHDA and CDR2 SQIVND (reference sequence). The CDR3 DNA is TGTGCCACTTTTAAGGTGGGGTTGACAATGAGGCAGTTCTTC. Its protein product is CATFKVGLTMRQFF. Filled out from reference TRBV19 and TRBJ2-1, the complete variable domain reads DGGITQSPKYLFRKEGQNVTLSCEQNLNHDAMYWYRQDPGQGLRLIYYSQIVNDFQKGDIAEGYSVSREKKESFPLTVTSAQKNPTAFYLCATFKVGLTMRQFFGPGTRLTVL.

The J gene is TRBJ2-7, the V gene TRBV4-2; TRBD2 aligns across 9 bases. This CDR3 contains 16 residues. CDR1 is LGHNA, CDR2 YNFKEQ, per germline. Losses at the gene ends were 4 bases for V and 6 bases for J; bases not matched to a gene: 13. As DNA, the CDR3 is TGTGCCAGCAGCCCCCCGCGGGGGGGCGGGGGGTTCGAGCAGTACTTC. Translation: CASSPPRGGGGFEQYF.

This chain connects TRBV4-1 to TRBJ2-6, with D uncertain. The CDR3 covers 15 residues. Trimming removed 1 base from V and 1 base from J, with 5 bases in between. CDR1 MGHRA and CDR2 YSYEKL come from the germline V gene. DNA of the CDR3: TGCGCCAGCAGCCAAGCCTCGTCTGGGGCCAACGTCCTGACTTTC. It specifies CASSQASSGANVLTF.

This chain joins TRBV2 and TRBJ2-4; D is unclear. Trimming cost V 4 bases and J 5 bases, with 12 bases left between them. The CDR3 covers 14 residues. Germline CDR1 SNHLY, CDR2 FYNNEI. CDR3 DNA: TGTGCCAGCAGTGTGTCGGGTACGGAAAACATTCAGTACTTC. As protein: CASSVSGTENIQYF.

The gene calls are TRBV7-6 and TRBJ1-4; TRBD1 matches 11 bases. This CDR3 is built from 14 residues. J lost 8 bases, V lost 5 bases, and 4 bases had no gene match. Germline V gene lookup returns CDR1 SGHVS and CDR2 FNYEAQ. DNA for the CDR3: TGTGCCAGCAGCGAGGACAGGGGGCGCGAAAAACTGTTTTTT. It is translated as CASSEDRGREKLFF.

This chain links TRBV5-1 with TRBJ2-3; no definite D call. This CDR3 has 14 amino acids. V was clipped by 0 bases and J by 3 bases, with 8 bases between them. Germline CDR1 SGHRS, CDR2 YFSETQ. CDR3 loop: CASSLDPETDTQYF. The CDR3 DNA is TGCGCCAGCAGCTTGGACCCCGAAACAGATACGCAGTATTTT.

The rearrangement links TRBV19 to TRBJ1-5; D is uncertain. The CDR3 runs 14 residues. The ends were cut back, 0 bases at V and 8 bases at J, with 11 bases in the middle. Germline CDR1 is LNHDA and CDR2 is SQIVND (reference sequence). CDR3 nucleotides: TGTGCCAGTAGTATAGATCTTGCCGCGGAGCCCCAGCATTTT. Protein product: CASSIDLAAEPQHF.

The chain joins TRBV6-5 to TRBJ1-5; 11 nucleotides match TRBD1. Germline V gene sequence: CDR1 MNHEY, CDR2 SVGAGI. This CDR3 comprises 14 residues. V was clipped by 6 bases and J by 7 bases; unmatched bases: 5. DNA of the CDR3: TGTGCCAGCAGCCCTGGACAGGGGGCGCAGCCCCAGCATTTT. It encodes CASSPGQGAQPQHF.

V usage is TRBV13 and J usage is TRBJ2-5; D not certain. V lost 2 bases, J lost 0 bases, and 7 bases lay in between. The CDR3 contains 14 residues. Per germline, CDR1 PRHDT and CDR2 FYEKMQ (reference sequence). Here the CDR3 reads CASSLRVYQETQYF. The CDR3 DNA reads as TGTGCCAGCAGCTTAAGAGTGTACCAAGAGACCCAGTACTTC.

V usage is TRBV9 and J usage is TRBJ1-1; D unresolved. CDR1 SGDLS and CDR2 YYNGEE come from the germline V gene. This CDR3 has 13 amino acids. Trimming cost V 0 bases and J 4 bases, with 7 bases left between them. CDR3 region: CASSVDPGTEAFF. CDR3 coding DNA: TGTGCCAGCAGCGTAGACCCCGGCACTGAAGCTTTCTTT.

The genes are TRBV18 and TRBJ2-1; D is possibly TRBD2 (5 bases). CDR3 size: 23 residues. CDR1 KGHSH and CDR2 LQKENI come from the germline V gene. V lost 5 bases, J lost 0 bases, and 35 bases lay in between. The CDR3 bases are TGTGCCAGCTCATCTCCTTCGCTGAGAGGGCGAGGAAAATCGCTTAGCTCCTACAATGAGCAGTTCTTC. Its translation: CASSSPSLRGRGKSLSSYNEQFF.

The chain recombines TRBV6-5 with TRBJ1-4; TRBD1 matches 8 bases. J was trimmed by 8 bases and V by 6 bases; bases with no gene match: 8. Germline loops: CDR1 MNHEY, CDR2 SVGAGI. The CDR3 covers 14 residues. CDR3 loop: CASRGTGRGEKLFF. The CDR3 DNA reads as TGTGCCAGCAGGGGGACAGGTCGTGGGGAAAAACTGTTTTTT.

The chain uses TRBV5-1 and TRBJ2-7; 8 bases are a match to TRBD1. The CDR3 has 14 amino acids. The germline gives CDR1 SGHRS, CDR2 YFSETQ. After removal of 3 bases from V and 5 bases from J, the junction contained 7 bases not matched to a gene. This chain's CDR3 is CASSSQGAGNEQYF. CDR3 nucleotides: TGCGCCAGCAGCTCCCAGGGGGCTGGGAACGAGCAGTACTTC.

This chain uses TRBV6-5 with TRBJ2-1, with 9 nucleotides matching TRBD2. There are 13 residues in the CDR3. After removal of 8 bases from V and 6 bases from J, the junction contained 5 bases not matched to a gene. The germline gives CDR1 MNHEY, CDR2 SVGAGI. The CDR3 here is CASASGGFNEQFF. In DNA, the CDR3 is TGTGCCAGCGCCAGCGGGGGGTTCAATGAGCAGTTCTTC.

The sample holds a few counts of this clone. The chain uses TRBV19 and TRBJ1-1; 8 nucleotides match TRBD1. Trimming took 5 bases from V and 4 from J; bases not matched to a gene: 6. The CDR3 runs to 14 residues. Per the germline V gene, CDR1 is LNHDA and CDR2 is SQIVND (reference sequence). CDR3 residues: CASSQQGVSTEAFF. The DNA of the CDR3 is TGTGCCAGTAGTCAACAGGGGGTGTCCACTGAAGCTTTCTTT.

This chain links TRBV5-1 with TRBJ1-2; 9 bases fit TRBD1. The CDR3 contains 12 residues. The germline CDR1 and CDR2 sequences are SGHRS and YFSETQ. J was trimmed by 8 bases and V by 4 bases; bases with no gene match: 3. Here the CDR3 DNA reads TGCGCCAGCAGCCGGACAGGGGAAGGCTACACCTTC. Protein product: CASSRTGEGYTF.

This clone was seen only once. The gene calls are TRBV28 and TRBJ2-1; D is unclear. The CDR3 runs to 13 residues. The V gene's germline CDR1 is MDHEN and CDR2 SYDVKM. Trimming pared 5 bases from V and 8 bases from J, leaving 13 bases between. The CDR3 sequence is CASSPPDSDEQFF. CDR3 nucleotides: TGTGCCAGCAGTCCGCCCGACTCGGATGAGCAGTTCTTC.

V is TRBV5-8 and J is TRBJ2-3; maybe TRBD1 (5 bases). The CDR3 has 15 residues. The germline gives CDR1 SGHTS, CDR2 YDEGEE. Trimming removed 4 bases at V and 2 bases at J, with 14 bases between. The chain's CDR3 is CASSPSETDTDTQYF. CDR3 nucleotide sequence: TGTGCCAGCAGCCCGTCCGAGACAGACACAGATACGCAGTATTTT.

The chain joins TRBV9 to TRBJ2-1, with 8 bases identical to TRBD2. CDR3 length: 16 amino acids. Germline CDR1 SGDLS, CDR2 YYNGEE. V trimming: 0 bases; J trimming: 8 bases; junction bases outside the gene matches: 10. CDR3 region: CASSVGVLGLDDEQFF. The CDR3 DNA sequence: TGTGCCAGCAGCGTAGGAGTTTTGGGACTAGACGATGAGCAGTTCTTC.

The chain has TRBV29-1 and TRBJ1-1; TRBD1 aligns across 8 bases. The J segment lost 5 bases and the V segment lost 4 bases, leaving 12 bases of the junction unmatched. The CDR3 is 15 residues long. From germline, CDR1 is SQVTM and CDR2 ANQGSEA. CDR3 nucleotides: TGCAGCGTTGGAGAACAGGGGGGTTTCTGGACTGAAGCTTTCTTT. Translated, it gives CSVGEQGGFWTEAFF. The full variable domain, completed using reference TRBV29-1 and TRBJ1-1, is SAVISQKPSRDICQRGTSLTIQCQVDSQVTMMFWYRQQPGQSLTLIATANQGSEATYESGFVIDKFPISRPNLTFSTLTVSNMSPEDSSIYLCSVGEQGGFWTEAFFGQGTRLTVV.

The chain has TRBV28 and TRBJ1-1; the D gene is possibly TRBD1 (6 bases). The CDR3 spans 14 residues. The V end lost 4 bases, the J end lost 7 bases, and 16 bases lay between the germline ends. CDR1 and CDR2 from the germline V gene are MDHEN and SYDVKM. The chain's CDR3 is CASSSPTGKGEAFF. In DNA, the CDR3 is TGTGCCAGCAGTTCCCCCACAGGGAAAGGTGAAGCTTTCTTT.

The V and J genes are TRBV5-6 and TRBJ2-1; D perhaps matches TRBD2 (5 bases). Germline V gene data show CDR1 as SGHDT and CDR2 as YYEEEE. The CDR3 length is 16 residues. V was trimmed by 4 bases and J by 2 bases, leaving 16 bases between them. CDR3 nucleotides: TGTGCCAGCAGCGTAAAAGCGGTAATGACCTACAATGAGCAGTTCTTC. It yields the protein CASSVKAVMTYNEQFF.

This chain connects TRBV6-6 to TRBJ2-7; 13 nucleotides match TRBD2. V dropped 9 bases and J dropped 3; count of bases not matched to a gene: 11. CDR3 length equals 16 residues. Per germline, CDR1 MNHNY and CDR2 SVGAGI (reference sequence). The CDR3: CASEPGLAGTNYEQYF. Here the CDR3 DNA reads TGTGCCAGTGAGCCGGGACTAGCGGGGACTAACTACGAGCAGTACTTC.

This chain links TRBV6-5 with TRBJ1-1; a weak D match, TRBD1 (5 bases). CDR3 size: 15 residues. Trimming took 2 bases from V and 1 from J, leaving 11 bases between them. Germline CDR1 reads MNHEY; CDR2 reads SVGAGI. The CDR3: CASSYTYDRNTEAFF. In DNA form, the CDR3 reads TGTGCCAGCAGTTACACCTACGACAGGAACACTGAAGCTTTCTTT.

The chain employs TRBV19 and TRBJ1-1; D unclear. In germline, CDR1 is LNHDA, CDR2 SQIVND (reference sequence). The CDR3 loop spans 13 amino acids. V was pared by 3 bases and J by 7 bases, with 12 bases between. CDR3 protein: CASSIRLPFEAFF. CDR3 DNA: TGTGCCAGTAGTATTCGACTTCCTTTTGAAGCTTTCTTT.

The chain is built from TRBV5-1 and TRBJ2-7, with 12 bases matching TRBD2. V gave up 4 bases and J gave up 0 bases; unmatched junction bases: 17. Germline V gene lookup returns CDR1 SGHRS and CDR2 YFSETQ. The CDR3 covers 20 residues. CDR3 bases: TGCGCCAGCAGCCCCGGGGCTAGCGGGAGGGCCGTCCTAAGCTCCTACGAGCAGTACTTC. Amino acid sequence: CASSPGASGRAVLSSYEQYF.